The sequence of this TCR beta chain was determined in a study of cytomegalovirus exposure and HLA in healthy donors. Findings and limits, study-wide: Investigators reported 150 to 200 TCR beta chains as tied to cytomegalovirus. Confirmation in vitro established that a few CMV-associated chains were specific for CMV antigens.

CDR1 and CDR2 (germline): SEHNR, FQNEAQ (reference sequence). This CDR3 has 15 amino acids. The J segment lost 8 bases and the V segment lost 3 bases, leaving 8 bases of the junction unmatched. The study drew the donors from its approximately 110-subject validation cohort, separate from the approximately 670-subject first cohort. Sequencing was performed with immunoSEQ multiplex PCR; in TCRdb, only in-frame clones are kept and a portion is missing. The sample has about 360,000 clones, 70% to 90% seen once. On this clone itself: Its matching antigen is unknown.

Sequenced input: PBMCs. The TCR was taken from a woman in her late teens or twenties in good health and CMV-seronegative. The V gene is TRBV7-9, the J gene TRBJ2-1; 9 nucleotides match TRBD1. The CDR3 loop is CASSFPYRDRDEQFF. The CDR3 DNA reads as TGTGCCAGCAGCTTTCCATACCGGGACAGGGATGAGCAGTTCTTC.